These T cell receptor beta chains were read from a single sample in a study of shared clonotypes between healthy human individuals. The protocol was immunoSEQ multiplex PCR, while the TCRdb copy is restricted to in-frame clones and leaves out a portion. The table records about 520,000 clones, around four fifths of them present only once. Sequenced: PBMCs. These receptors all stem from a woman aged 40 to 50 in good health. Some clones in this sample may be carry-over from other donors' samples. Each CDR3 is given with its conserved first and last residue. D genes are given only for firm matches. Not every row has a clone size; where given, it reads once, few, many or a size class.

v_call,d_call,clone_size,j_call,cdr3_nt,cdr3_aa
TRBV28,.,.,TRBJ1-1,TGTGCCAGCAGCCCACGTCAGGGTGGGACTGAAGCTTTCTTT,CASSPRQGGTEAFF
TRBV6-1,.,.,TRBJ1-4,TGTGCCAGCAGAGGGCCTGGGGATGAAAAACTGTTTTTT,CASRGPGDEKLFF
TRBV10-3,.,once,TRBJ2-3,TGTGCCATCAGTGAGAATGTAGATACGCAGTATTTT,CAISENVDTQYF
TRBV7-8,.,.,TRBJ2-7,TGTGCCAGCAGCGCCCCAGGGGTCTCCTACGAGCAGTACTTC,CASSAPGVSYEQYF
TRBV2,.,many,TRBJ2-7,TGTGCTGTGTTTGGGGGGAATTACTACGAGCAGTACTTC,CAVFGGNYYEQYF
TRBV11-2,.,.,TRBJ2-7,TGTGCCAGCAGCTTAGTGACGGGCTCCGAGCAGTACTTC,CASSLVTGSEQYF
TRBV18,.,.,TRBJ1-1,TGTGCCAGCTCTTATGGCCCAGGGCGGATTGAAGCTTTCTTT,CASSYGPGRIEAFF
TRBV11-3,TRBD2,.,TRBJ2-1,TGTGCCAGCAGCTTAGCGGGAGGGGGGGTATACAATGAGCAGTTCTTC,CASSLAGGGVYNEQFF
TRBV6-5,.,.,TRBJ1-5,TGTGCCAGCAGTTTGGTCCAGTTGAGCAATCAGCCCCAGCATTTT,CASSLVQLSNQPQHF
TRBV27,TRBD1,few,TRBJ1-5,TGTGCCAGCAGTTTGGGCACTATTGGGACAGGCAATCAGCCCCAGCATTTT,CASSLGTIGTGNQPQHF
TRBV28,.,.,TRBJ2-2,TGTGCCAGCAGTTCCAGGCTGAGCACCGGGGAGCTGTTTTTT,CASSSRLSTGELFF
TRBV28,.,once,TRBJ2-1,TGTGCCAGCAGTTTAGGGGGTTTCACCTACAATGAGCAGTTCTTC,CASSLGGFTYNEQFF
TRBV5-1,.,.,TRBJ2-3,TGCGCCAGCAGCCCACTTAGTATCTCAGATACGCAGTATTTT,CASSPLSISDTQYF
TRBV6-1,.,.,TRBJ1-5,TGTGCCAGCATCGGGGTGAACAAGCCCCAGCATTTT,CASIGVNKPQHF
TRBV5-1,.,.,TRBJ2-1,TGCGCCAGCAGCTTGGGGGGGAACTCCTACAATGAGCAGTTCTTC,CASSLGGNSYNEQFF
TRBV7-8,.,.,TRBJ2-7,TGTGCCAGCAGCCCCAGGACAGTCAAGCGCGGCTCCTACGAGCAGTACTTC,CASSPRTVKRGSYEQYF
TRBV28,.,few,TRBJ1-1,TGTGCCATTCGGGCCAGGAACACTGAAGCTTTCTTT,CAIRARNTEAFF
TRBV28,.,.,TRBJ2-6,TGTGCCAGCAGTTCGGGACATACCTCTGGGGCCAACGTCCTGACTTTC,CASSSGHTSGANVLTF
TRBV10-2,TRBD2,.,TRBJ2-1,TGCGCCAGCAGTATAGCGGGGAACTACAATGAGCAGTTCTTC,CASSIAGNYNEQFF
TRBV18,.,many,TRBJ1-2,TGTGCCAGCTCACCAAATAAAGACAGGCGTTACTATGGCTACACCTTC,CASSPNKDRRYYGYTF
TRBV28,.,.,TRBJ1-1,TGTGCCAGCAGTTTATCCGGCCCTGAAGCTTTCTTT,CASSLSGPEAFF
TRBV7-3,TRBD2,.,TRBJ2-5,TGTGCCAGCAGCTTAGGGCTAGCGGGAGGATCAGAGACCCAGTACTTC,CASSLGLAGGSETQYF
TRBV2,TRBD1,many,TRBJ2-1,TGTGCCAGCAGGAGGGGGACAGGCGGATACAATGAGCAGTTCTTC,CASRRGTGGYNEQFF
TRBV9,.,.,TRBJ1-3,TGTGCCAGCAGCGTAGCGGTTTCTGGAAACACCATATATTTT,CASSVAVSGNTIYF
TRBV28,.,.,TRBJ2-7,TGTGCCAGCAGTACGGGTCCCCAGCAGAAGTACTTC,CASSTGPQQKYF
TRBV7-8,TRBD1,.,TRBJ2-1,TGTGCCAGCAGCCCCAAGGGGCCGGGACAGGGGCCTCACAATGAGCAGTTCTTC,CASSPKGPGQGPHNEQFF
TRBV5-1,TRBD1,.,TRBJ2-5,TGCGCCAGCAGCCAACAGGGGGCGGGGGAGACCCAGTACTTC,CASSQQGAGETQYF
TRBV19,.,.,TRBJ2-7,TGTGCCAGTAGTCAGACCTCAAACACCCGCTACGAGCAGTACTTC,CASSQTSNTRYEQYF
TRBV27,.,.,TRBJ2-7,TGTGCCAGCAGTTTCAGTAAGTCCTACGAGCAGTACTTC,CASSFSKSYEQYF
TRBV10-3,TRBD2,.,TRBJ2-7,TGTGCCGCTACGGCGGGCGGAGCGGGAGGGCCGTACGAGCAGTACTTC,CAATAGGAGGPYEQYF
TRBV6-1,.,few,TRBJ2-5,TGTGCCAGCAGTGAAGCCCCCGAAGAGACCCAGTACTTC,CASSEAPEETQYF
TRBV2,TRBD1,.,TRBJ2-4,TGTGCCAGCAGTGAACGACAGGGGGCCAAAAACATTCAGTACTTC,CASSERQGAKNIQYF
TRBV19,.,.,TRBJ2-3,TGTGCCAGTAGTATCGACTACGGGGCCACGAAGGACACAGATACGCAGTATTTT,CASSIDYGATKDTDTQYF
TRBV19,.,.,TRBJ2-7,TGTGCCACCAGCCCTCCCCCCCCCTCCTACGAGCAGTACTTC,CATSPPPPSYEQYF
TRBV2,TRBD1,once,TRBJ1-2,TGTGCCAGCAGCGGCCGGGACAGGGGATACTATGGCTACACCTTC,CASSGRDRGYYGYTF
TRBV14,TRBD2,.,TRBJ2-1,TGTGCCAGCAGCCAAGATCGTGGCGGGAGCTCCTACAATGAGCAGTTCTTC,CASSQDRGGSSYNEQFF
TRBV29-1,.,.,TRBJ1-2,TGCAGCGCCGAAACCCAGGGCGCGGGCTATGGCTACACCTTC,CSAETQGAGYGYTF
TRBV7-2,.,.,TRBJ1-1,TGTGCCAGCAGTCCAGCGACAGTGAACACTGAAGCTTTCTTT,CASSPATVNTEAFF
TRBV15,.,.,TRBJ1-5,TGTGCCACCAGCAGAGATCAGTGGGACAACAATCAGCCCCAGCATTTT,CATSRDQWDNNQPQHF
TRBV30,TRBD2,.,TRBJ2-5,TGTGCCTGGAGTGGGGGAGGGCGTGAGACCCAGTACTTC,CAWSGGGRETQYF
TRBV5-1,TRBD2,.,TRBJ2-7,TGCGCCAGCAGCTCCGGGACTAGCGGCTACGAGCAGTACTTC,CASSSGTSGYEQYF
TRBV29-1,TRBD2,.,TRBJ2-1,TGCAGCGCCGGGACTAGCGGGGACAATGAGCAGTTCTTC,CSAGTSGDNEQFF
TRBV7-3,TRBD2,.,TRBJ2-7,TGTGCCAGCAGCTTATCACCTAGCGGGAGATCCGAGCAGTACTTC,CASSLSPSGRSEQYF
TRBV28,.,.,TRBJ1-5,TGTGCCAGCAGTTTGTGGGGGAATCAGCCCCAGCATTTT,CASSLWGNQPQHF
TRBV6-5,.,once,TRBJ2-7,TGTGCCAGCAGCCGCGACTTAGCCTACGAGCAGTACTTC,CASSRDLAYEQYF
TRBV28,.,.,TRBJ2-7,TGTGCCAGCAGTTTGTCGCGTTACGAGCAGTACTTC,CASSLSRYEQYF
TRBV5-1,.,.,TRBJ2-3,TGCGCCAGCAGCTTGGCTAGTCGGGACCATTTCACAGATACGCAGTATTTT,CASSLASRDHFTDTQYF
TRBV15,.,.,TRBJ2-7,TGTGCCACCAGCAGAGAACCGGGAAGCTCCTACGAGCAGTACTTC,CATSREPGSSYEQYF
TRBV6-5,TRBD1,.,TRBJ1-2,TGTGCCAGCAGCACAGACAGGGATGATGGCTACACCTTC,CASSTDRDDGYTF
TRBV5-1,.,.,TRBJ2-1,TGCGCCAGCAGCCGTGAGGGGACTTGGGATGAGCAGTTCTTC,CASSREGTWDEQFF
TRBV5-1,.,.,TRBJ2-5,TGCGCCAGCAGCCAAGCCCCAACAGTTGGGGGACAAGAGACCCAGTACTTC,CASSQAPTVGGQETQYF
TRBV18,.,.,TRBJ2-3,TGTGCCAGCTCACCAATGTGGGTAGATACGCAGTATTTT,CASSPMWVDTQYF
TRBV10-1,.,.,TRBJ1-5,TGCGCCAGCAGTGACAGGGTTGATCAGCCCCAGCATTTT,CASSDRVDQPQHF
TRBV28,.,few,TRBJ1-2,TGTGCCAGCAGATTACAGGGTAGAATTAACTATGGCTACACCTTC,CASRLQGRINYGYTF
TRBV5-8,.,many,TRBJ1-4,TGTGCCAGCAGCATGGGACGACTGGGGCCAGAAAAACTGTTTTTT,CASSMGRLGPEKLFF
TRBV7-9,TRBD1,.,TRBJ1-1,TGTGCCAGCAGCCTGACAGGGGGTTATACAGCTTTCTTT,CASSLTGGYTAFF
TRBV2,.,.,TRBJ1-2,TGTGCCAGCAGTGGCACCGGTTATGGCTACACCTTC,CASSGTGYGYTF
TRBV2,.,.,TRBJ1-5,TGTGCCAGCGGCCTGGACAGCGGGATCAATCAGCCCCAGCATTTT,CASGLDSGINQPQHF
TRBV4-1,TRBD1,.,TRBJ1-6,TGCGCCAGCAGCCAACGACAGGGTTATTCACCCCTCCACTTT,CASSQRQGYSPLHF
TRBV11-2,.,.,TRBJ1-1,TGTGCCAGCAGTTTAGGTGGGAGGATTAACACTGAAGCTTTCTTT,CASSLGGRINTEAFF